Presented here are 19 T cell receptor beta chains from one specimen sequenced in a study of tumor-infiltrating lymphocytes in primary liver carcinoma. TCR beta cDNA was reverse-transcribed from 500 to 550 ng of total RNA. The reaction used a constant-region primer and ProtoScript II reverse transcriptase. Slightly modified ARM-PCR, run as three nested multiplex PCR rounds, produced the TCR beta libraries. Running around 9 cycles apiece, the first two PCR rounds relied on TRBV1-TRBV30 forward primers together with a C-beta reverse primer. Via MiXCR, TCRdb re-called the multiplex PCR reads, giving one row per CDR3 protein. Counted here are some 32,000 distinct CDR3 sequences, about 82% occurring once; the ten biggest clones make up roughly 38%. It was from approximately 20-30 mg of unsorted bulk tissue that RNA and DNA were co-extracted. Material for sequencing was liver tumor tissue from sampling region 5. As for subset: tumor region T5, tumor centre. The receptors were gathered from a middle-aged man with primary liver carcinoma and hepatitis B virus infection.

In the case of this clonotype: An end of the junction does not agree with germline; a read error may underlie this. The V call is TRBV11-2, the J call TRBJ2-7; perhaps TRBD1 as D (5 bases). The CDR3 loop spans 16 amino acids. Germline CDR1 reads SGHAT; CDR2 reads FQNNGV. CDR3 sequence reads: CASSWGKCLQNYEQYF. The CDR3 DNA sequence: TGTGCCAGTAGCTGGGGCAAGTGCCTCCAAAACTACGAGCAGTACTTC.

Concerning this clonotype: A much larger clone differs from this one at a single base, so this may be a read error. V gene TRBV7-9 combines with J gene TRBJ2-5; TRBD2 might be the D (6 bases). The CDR3 spans 13 residues. V lost 10 bases and J lost 4, with 16 bases in between. The germline gives CDR1 SEHNR, CDR2 FQNEAQ (reference sequence). In nucleotides, the CDR3 is TGTGCCAACAACATCGGGGGATCAGAGACCCAGTACTTC. Its translation is CANNIGGSETQYF.

This clonotype was detected ten times or more. The CDR3 region is CASSETSGETGELFF. DNA of the CDR3: TGCGCCAGCAGCGAGACTAGCGGGGAGACCGGGGAGCTGTTTTTT. The chain combines TRBV5-1 with TRBJ2-2, with TRBD2 identical over 11 bases. Germline values: CDR1 SGHRS, CDR2 YFSETQ. The V segment lost 4 bases and the J segment 5 bases; nucleotides outside the gene matches: 4. The CDR3 has 15 amino acids.

As concerns this clonotype: Here the CDR3 omits its conserved ending phenylalanine or tryptophan, so a read error is the likely source. The chain is built from TRBV6-5 and TRBJ1-6; 8 bases fit TRBD1. Germline CDR1 reads MNHEY; CDR2 reads SVGAGI. Trimming cost V 6 bases and J 5 bases; bases outside gene matches: 6. The CDR3 length is 15 residues. The CDR3 loop is CASRYRGVNNSPLHI. The CDR3 bases are TGTGCCAGCAGGTACAGGGGGGTGAATAATTCACCCCTCCACATT.

This clonotype was seen only once. This may stem from a read error, because a much larger clone lies one nucleotide away. The chain couples TRBV7-9 to TRBJ2-5; D not certain. The CDR3 is 16 amino acids. The V gene's germline CDR1 is SEHNR and CDR2 FQNEAQ (reference sequence). DNA of the CDR3: TGTGCCAGCAGCTTTGGTATTACTCGGTACCAAGAGACCCAGCACTTC. It is translated as CASSFGITRYQETQHF.

V and J are TRBV6-5 and TRBJ2-5; D perhaps matches TRBD2 (5 bases). This CDR3 is built from 14 residues. Trimming left V 11 bases short and J 1 base short, with 17 bases between. Germline loops: CDR1 MNHEY, CDR2 SVGAGI. The CDR3 sequence: CAGSRKPVQETQYF. As DNA, the CDR3 is TGTGCCGGGAGCCGAAAGCCGGTCCAAGAGACCCAGTACTTC.

Turning to this clonotype: Germline is not matched at one junction end, which may reflect a read error. The chain carries TRBV11-2 and TRBJ2-3; 10 bases line up with TRBD2. This CDR3 has 15 amino acids. The germline gives CDR1 SGHAT, CDR2 FQNNGV. CDR3 in amino acids: CAGSTGTSDTDTQYF. Written as DNA, the CDR3 is TGTGCCGGCAGCACAGGGACTAGCGACACAGATACGCAGTATTTT.

Many counts were recorded for this clonotype. CDR3 nucleotides: TGTGCCAGCAGTCCGGGTTCCCATGAGCAGTTCTTC. It translates to CASSPGSHEQFF. V is TRBV12-3 or TRBV12-4 and J is TRBJ2-1, with D unresolved. Trimming removed 5 bases from V and 8 bases from J, with 10 bases in between. CDR3 size: 12 residues.

This clonotype appeared once. The V gene is TRBV5-4, the J gene TRBJ2-3; 9 bases match TRBD2. The CDR3 sequence is 17 residues long. Losses at the gene ends were 4 bases for V and 0 bases for J; bases not matched to a gene: 9. Germline V gives CDR1 SGHNT, CDR2 YYREEE (reference sequence). The CDR3 here is CASSRLLTSGSTDTQYF. The DNA for the CDR3 is TGTGCCAGCAGCCGCCTACTAACTAGCGGGAGCACAGATACGCAGTATTTT.

This clonotype was counted only a few times. A much bigger clone sits one base away, suggesting this may be a read error. The chain is built from TRBV25-1 and TRBJ2-6; no clear D. The CDR3 is 18 residues long. Per the germline V gene, CDR1 is MGHDK and CDR2 is SYGVNS. The CDR3 nucleotides read TGTGCCTGCAGTGAATGGGCGGACGGCCACTCTGGGGCCAACGTCCTGACTTTC. It encodes CACSEWADGHSGANVLTF.

Only one count was recorded for this clonotype. The junction shows a germline mismatch at one end, possibly a read error. This chain links TRBV4-1 with TRBJ2-2, with D perhaps matching TRBD1 or TRBD2 (6 bases each). The germline V gene has CDR1 MGHRA and CDR2 YSYEKL. The CDR3 is made up of 16 amino acids. The CDR3 region is CASSPTRTVSTGEMFF. Written as DNA, the CDR3 is TGCGCCAGCAGCCCAACCCGGACAGTAAGCACGGGGGAGATGTTTTTT.

In the case of this clonotype: Germline is not matched at one junction end, which may reflect a read error. The chain joins TRBV11-2 to TRBJ2-7; possibly TRBD2 for D (5 bases). The length of the CDR3 is 14 residues. Per germline, CDR1 SGHAT and CDR2 FQNNGV. CDR3 region: CANSLDLGGWEQYF. CDR3 in DNA: TGTGCCAACAGTTTAGATCTTGGTGGATGGGAGCAGTATTTC.

About this clonotype itself: Because it lacks the conserved phenylalanine or tryptophan at the end, this CDR3 is likely a read error. This sequence joins TRBV10-3 and TRBJ1-5; the D is unclear. CDR3 length equals 14 residues. V gave up 1 base and J gave up 6 bases, with 10 bases separating them. The germline V gene has CDR1 ENHRY and CDR2 SYGVKD. The CDR3 sequence: CAISEYGSGQPQHY. In nucleotides, the CDR3 is TGTGCCATCAGTGAGTATGGGAGCGGTCAGCCCCAGCATTAT.

The chain employs TRBV10-2 and TRBJ2-7; D gene unclear. V dropped 8 bases and J dropped 7 bases, with 15 bases sitting between them. The CDR3 has 12 amino acids. Germline V gives CDR1 WSHSY, CDR2 SAAADI. CDR3 amino acids: CASEHYPDEQYF. In nucleotides, the CDR3 is TGCGCCAGCGAGCACTATCCTGATGAGCAGTACTTC.

This clonotype was counted only a few times. Since a much larger clone is just one base distant, this may be a read error. The chain joins TRBV24-1 to TRBJ2-1, with no clear D. Trimming took off 5 bases at V and 3 bases at J, with 16 bases between the two ends. The CDR3 is 16 amino acids. Germline lookup yields CDR1 KGHDR and CDR2 SFDVKD. The CDR3 coding sequence is TGTGCCACCAGTGGTTCTGCACCGCCGGTCTACAATGAGCAGTTCTTC. This gives the protein CATSGSAPPVYNEQFF.

This clonotype was seen once. This CDR3 fails to terminate in the conserved phenylalanine or tryptophan, so it likely reflects a read error. This chain connects TRBV10-3 to TRBJ2-7; 8 nucleotides agree with TRBD2. CDR1 and CDR2 from the germline V gene are ENHRY and SYGVKD. This CDR3 region has 19 residues. Unmatched junction bases numbered 23, after V lost 10 bases and J lost 0 bases. DNA of the CDR3: TGTGCCACCACCAAACGATCGGGACTAGAGGGAGGGTTCTCCTACGAGCAGTACTCC. This encodes CATTKRSGLEGGFSYEQYS.

Notes on this clonotype: The CDR3 does not end in the conserved phenylalanine or tryptophan, so this is likely a read error. The rearrangement joins TRBV7-9 to TRBJ1-2, with a tentative D call TRBD1 (5 bases). This CDR3 is built from 16 residues. The ends were cut back, 5 bases at V and 5 bases at J, with 21 bases in the middle. CDR1 is SEHNR, CDR2 FQNEAQ, per germline (reference sequence). The CDR3 region is CASSPEGRVSQYGYTY. The CDR3, as DNA: TGTGCCAGCAGCCCCGAGGGCAGGGTGTCTCAGTATGGCTACACCTAC.

The V call is TRBV18, the J call TRBJ2-7, with 7 bases lining up with TRBD2. The length of the CDR3 is 17 residues. J was trimmed by 3 bases and V by 10 bases; bases with no gene match: 21. Looked up from germline, CDR1 is KGHSH and CDR2 is LQKENI. This chain's CDR3 is CANSDTTGIGGIYEQYF. The CDR3 nucleotides read TGTGCCAACTCGGACACCACCGGAATCGGGGGGATCTACGAGCAGTACTTC.

About this clonotype: The conserved closing phenylalanine or tryptophan is absent in this CDR3, likely reflecting a read error. This chain uses TRBV4-2 with TRBJ2-3, with 10 nucleotides matching TRBD2. Germline V lookup: CDR1 LGHNA, CDR2 YNFKEQ. There are 18 residues in the CDR3. The CDR3 DNA reads as TGTGCCAGCAACCAAGTGGCGCTTCTAGCGGGAGCGGCAGATACGCAGTATTCT. Translating gives CASNQVALLAGAADTQYS.